Ten or more counts support the clone carrying this TCR beta chain. TCR beta CDR3 sequences were amplified from RNA transcripts. When the TCR CDR3 underwent first-round RT-PCR, the HTBI primer set was used. TCRdb re-called the multiplex PCR reads through MiXCR, storing one row per CDR3 protein. The sample includes some 300,000 distinct CDR3 sequences, 13% of them seen just once. This sample is drawn from a study of T cells in Graves' hyperthyroidism and ophthalmopathy. Recently diagnosed hyperthyroidism of less than 2 months' duration affected patients aged 18 to 65. Diagnosis rested on symptoms, serum thyroxine and TRAb, thyroid ultrasound, and orbital computed tomography. The source of the PBMCs was around 10 ml of fresh peripheral blood. The sequence was obtained from a woman in her twenties or thirties with Graves' hyperthyroidism that later progressed to Graves' ophthalmopathy. The sequencing sample was made of blood.

For the CDR3, the DNA is TGCGCCAGCAGCCAAGCTCTCGGCTACGAGCAGTACTTC. Translating gives CASSQALGYEQYF. The chain recombines TRBV4-3 with TRBJ2-7; D remains ambiguous. The CDR3 loop spans 13 amino acids. Per the germline V gene, CDR1 is LGHNA and CDR2 is YSLEER. The V end lost 1 base, the J end lost 3 bases, and 7 bases lay between the germline ends.